These 31 T cell receptor beta chains were all obtained from the same sample, sequenced in a study of T cells in Graves' hyperthyroidism and ophthalmopathy. Researchers took RNA transcripts and amplified the TCR beta CDR3 regions from them. First-round RT-PCR targeting the TCR CDR3 was performed with the HTBI primer set. MiXCR, applied by TCRdb to the multiplex PCR reads, yields one record per CDR3 protein. Of more than 450,000 distinct CDR3 sequences in the sample, less than 15% were seen once. The specimen was blood. The source of these receptors is a woman in her thirties or forties with Graves' hyperthyroidism.

The rearrangement uses TRBV5-1 and TRBJ2-5; the D gene is possibly TRBD1 (5 bases). The CDR3 extends over 13 amino acids. From germline, CDR1 is SGHRS and CDR2 YFSETQ. Trimming shortened V by 0 bases and J by 9 bases, and 12 bases separated the two germline ends. The CDR3: CASSLDGLGAQYF. The DNA for the CDR3 is TGCGCCAGCAGCTTGGATGGCCTAGGGGCCCAGTACTTC.

This clonotype was seen repeatedly, ten times or more. The chain couples TRBV28 to TRBJ2-7; D may be TRBD2 (5 bases). Germline lookup yields CDR1 MDHEN and CDR2 SYDVKM. This CDR3 region has 12 residues. The V end was cut by 6 bases, the J end by 2 bases, with 8 bases between. The CDR3 coding sequence is TGTGCCAGCAGCGACGGGGCCTACGAGCAGTACTTC. Residues: CASSDGAYEQYF. The entire variable domain, with the rest obtained from reference TRBV28 and TRBJ2-7, is as follows: DVKVTQSSRYLVKRTGEKVFLECVQDMDHENMFWYRQDPGLGLRLIYFSYDVKMKEKGDIPEGYSVSREKKERFSLILESASTNQTSMYLCASSDGAYEQYFGPGTRLTVT.

This clonotype was detected ten times or more. The V and J genes are TRBV14 and TRBJ1-1; D ambiguous. Trimming cost V 0 bases and J 3 bases, with 17 bases left between them. This CDR3 is built from 17 residues. The germline CDR1 and CDR2 sequences are SGHDN and FVKESK. CDR3 in amino acids: CASSQDSNIGSYTEAFF. The CDR3 nucleotides are TGTGCCAGCAGCCAAGATTCGAACATAGGATCATACACTGAAGCTTTCTTT.

V usage is TRBV5-1 and J usage is TRBJ2-1, with 12 bases matching TRBD1. The trim removed 0 bases at V and 8 bases at J, leaving 3 bases unmatched. The CDR3 runs to 15 residues. Germline CDR1 and CDR2: SGHRS and YFSETQ. Here the CDR3 DNA reads TGCGCCAGCAGCTTGGCCGGGACAGGGGGCTATGAGCAGTTCTTC. This sequence encodes CASSLAGTGGYEQFF.

V usage is TRBV9 and J usage is TRBJ2-2; TRBD2 matches at 8 bases. Germline values: CDR1 SGDLS, CDR2 YYNGEE. Unmatched junction bases numbered 8, after V lost 4 bases and J lost 6 bases. This CDR3 comprises 15 residues. This CDR3 reads CASSSGLVDAGELFF. The CDR3 region has the DNA TGTGCCAGCAGCTCGGGACTAGTGGATGCCGGGGAGCTGTTTTTT.

This clonotype was observed many times. The J gene is TRBJ2-7, the V gene TRBV2; the D is unclear. Trimming took 3 bases from V and 1 from J, leaving 13 bases between them. The CDR3 length is 15 residues. Germline V CDR1 and CDR2: SNHLY, FYNNEI. In DNA, the CDR3 is TGTGCCAGCAGTGAGTCGCAGTTTAAGTCCTACGAGCAGTACTTC. Translating gives CASSESQFKSYEQYF.

Ten or more counts support this clonotype. V usage is TRBV5-1 and J usage is TRBJ2-7; TRBD1 matches at 7 bases. With V trimmed by 1 base and J by 6 bases, 4 bases remained unmatched. Germline CDR1 SGHRS, CDR2 YFSETQ. This CDR3 spans 13 amino acids. The CDR3 protein is CASSLTGVGEQYF. Written as DNA, the CDR3 is TGCGCCAGCAGCTTGACAGGGGTCGGCGAGCAGTACTTC.

V is TRBV15 and J is TRBJ1-6; D remains unclear. Germline V gives CDR1 LNHNV, CDR2 YYDKDF (reference sequence). V lost 1 base, J lost 5 bases, and 6 bases lay in between. The CDR3 consists of 14 residues. CDR3 sequence: CATSRGQNNSPLHF. CDR3 sequence (DNA): TGTGCCACCAGCAGAGGTCAGAATAATTCACCCCTCCACTTT.

This clonotype came up many times. V and J are TRBV6-5 and TRBJ2-1; 9 positions agree with TRBD2. The CDR3 covers 17 residues. The trim removed 1 base at V and 4 bases at J, leaving 8 bases unmatched. Looked up from germline, CDR1 is MNHEY and CDR2 is SVGAGI. CDR3 sequence reads: CASSYLASGKKYNEQFF. The DNA for the CDR3 is TGTGCCAGCAGTTACTTGGCTAGCGGGAAAAAATACAATGAGCAGTTCTTC.

Concerning this clonotype itself: A read error is possible here, since a much larger clone lies one base away. The V call is TRBV2, the J call TRBJ1-2; D might be TRBD1 (6 bases). Germline V lookup: CDR1 SNHLY, CDR2 FYNNEI. There are 14 residues in the CDR3. In DNA, the CDR3 is TGTGCCAGCGGTGAAAAGGGGGGCCACTATGGCTACACCTTC. This codes for CASGEKGGHYGYTF.

There are a few counts of this clonotype. V gene TRBV29-1 combines with J gene TRBJ2-3; 10 nucleotides agree with TRBD2. Germline lookup yields CDR1 SQVTM and CDR2 ANQGSEA. V gave up 4 bases and J gave up 3 bases; unmatched junction bases: 10. The CDR3 contains 16 residues. The CDR3, as DNA: TGCAGCGTTGTCCTAGCGGGAGTAGTTTTGACAGATACGCAGTATTTT. It translates to CSVVLAGVVLTDTQYF.

The CDR3 DNA sequence: TGTGCCAGCAGTTTCCAGGGTCCGAATCAGCCCCAGCATTTT. Encoded protein: CASSFQGPNQPQHF. The chain employs TRBV12-3 or TRBV12-4 and TRBJ1-5, with a tentative D call TRBD1 (5 bases). The CDR3 consists of 14 residues. V was clipped by 3 bases and J by 4 bases, with 10 bases between them.

The V call is TRBV5-1, the J call TRBJ2-7, with 8 bases identical to TRBD1. This CDR3 has 15 amino acids. The V gene end was trimmed by 4 bases and the J gene end by 0 bases; junction bases not matched to a gene: 6. Germline loops: CDR1 SGHRS, CDR2 YFSETQ. DNA for the CDR3: TGCGCCAGCAGCCGGGACAGGCGGAGCTCCTACGAGCAGTACTTC. It translates to CASSRDRRSSYEQYF.

This clonotype was counted at least ten times. The rearrangement joins TRBV2 to TRBJ2-3; weak D call: TRBD1 (6 bases). Looked up from germline, CDR1 is SNHLY and CDR2 is FYNNEI. V was trimmed by 6 bases and J by 1 base, leaving 8 bases between them. This CDR3 spans 13 amino acids. The CDR3 coding sequence is TGTGCCAGCAGCCGACAGGGCACAGATACGCAGTATTTT. This sequence encodes CASSRQGTDTQYF.

The chain employs TRBV5-1 and TRBJ1-4; D not resolved. V lost 3 bases and J 8 bases, leaving 17 bases between the germline ends. The CDR3 totals 15 residues. Germline assignment: CDR1 SGHRS and CDR2 YFSETQ. The CDR3 region is CASSSSVAGREKLFF. The DNA of the CDR3 is TGCGCCAGCAGCTCGTCGGTGGCAGGACGGGAAAAACTGTTTTTT.

This clonotype was found many times. The CDR3 reads CSARSIQGYTF. CDR3 in DNA: TGCAGTGCTAGATCCATACAGGGCTACACCTTC. V and J are TRBV20-1 and TRBJ1-2; unclear D gene. This CDR3 is built from 11 residues. The V gene's germline CDR1 is DFQATT and CDR2 SNEGSKA (reference sequence). V shed 2 bases and J shed 8 bases, with 9 bases lying between them.

This clonotype was detected many times. This chain connects TRBV30 to TRBJ2-3; 7 bases are shared with TRBD1. The trim removed 3 bases at V and 3 bases at J, leaving 6 bases unmatched. Germline CDR1 and CDR2: GTSNPN and SVGIG (reference sequence). The CDR3 extends over 14 amino acids. CDR3 sequence (DNA): TGTGCCTGGAGCGGGGCAGGGGGAACAGATACGCAGTATTTT. It codes for CAWSGAGGTDTQYF.

This clonotype was recorded a few times. This chain joins TRBV19 and TRBJ1-6; a possible D gene is TRBD1 (6 bases). The CDR3 has 15 residues. CDR1 is LNHDA, CDR2 SQIVND, per germline (reference sequence). Trimming left V 5 bases short and J 7 bases short, with 15 bases between. In DNA form, the CDR3 reads TGTGCCAGTAGTGTGGACAGCGGGGACAATTCACCCCTCCACTTT. Its translation: CASSVDSGDNSPLHF.

Many counts were recorded for this clonotype. This rearrangement joins TRBV28 to TRBJ2-2; D is unresolved. Trimming shortened V by 5 bases and J by 2 bases, and 9 bases separated the two germline ends. The CDR3 is 14 amino acids. Per germline, CDR1 MDHEN and CDR2 SYDVKM. CDR3 sequence: CASSNRLNTGELFF. In DNA, the CDR3 is TGTGCCAGCAGTAATCGGTTAAACACCGGGGAGCTGTTTTTT.

The chain couples TRBV7-3 to TRBJ2-1; the match to TRBD2 covers 9 bases. CDR1 is SGHTA, CDR2 FQGTGA, per germline. After removal of 2 bases from V and 15 bases from J, the junction contained 8 bases not matched to a gene. The CDR3 length is 13 residues. In DNA form, the CDR3 reads TGTGCCAGCAGCTTAGAGGGTCTAGCGGGATTGTTCTTC. Translation: CASSLEGLAGLFF.

The table lists this clonotype with many counts. This chain uses TRBV18 with TRBJ2-7; TRBD2 aligns across 9 bases. The CDR3 runs to 15 residues. CDR1 KGHSH and CDR2 LQKENI come from the germline V gene. The ends lost 4 bases at V and 2 bases at J; junction bases unmatched: 6. CDR3 coding DNA: TGTGCCAGCTCACTTAGCGGGAGACCCCCCTACGAGCAGTACTTC. Protein sequence: CASSLSGRPPYEQYF.

Of note for this clonotype: A read error is possible here, since a much larger clone lies one base away. CDR3 in DNA: TGCGCCAGCAGGCTAGCGGGAGTTGGATCCTACAATGAGCAGTACTTC. It codes for CASRLAGVGSYNEQYF. This chain uses TRBV5-1 with TRBJ2-1; 10 positions agree with TRBD2. Gene TRBJ2-7 matches the end of the DNA better, so the J call may be wrong. The CDR3 is 16 amino acids. The germline CDR1 and CDR2 sequences are SGHRS and YFSETQ.

This clonotype showed up many times. The rearrangement uses TRBV7-2 and TRBJ2-1; D ambiguous. This CDR3 has 16 amino acids. Germline CDR1 is SGHTA and CDR2 is FQGNSA. Trimming shortened V by 5 bases and J by 1 base, and 15 bases separated the two germline ends. This CDR3 is CASSIGPSGSYNEQFF. CDR3 sequence (DNA): TGTGCCAGCAGCATCGGACCATCCGGTTCCTACAATGAGCAGTTCTTC.

This clonotype was counted at least ten times. The chain couples TRBV18 to TRBJ2-1; D might be TRBD2 (6 bases). Germline V CDR1 and CDR2: KGHSH, LQKENI. V was pared by 0 bases and J by 7 bases, with 16 bases between. The length of the CDR3 is 16 residues. The CDR3 loop is CASSPPRLALGNEQFF. CDR3 bases: TGTGCCAGCTCACCACCGAGGCTAGCGCTAGGGAATGAGCAGTTCTTC.

This clonotype was counted ten times or more. The V gene is TRBV7-2, the J gene TRBJ1-1; possible D gene TRBD1, 5 bases. This CDR3 has 13 residues. CDR1 and CDR2 (germline): SGHTA, FQGNSA. V was shortened by 8 bases and J by 2 bases, with 12 bases between the two germline ends. The CDR3 loop reads CASAVDRNTEAFF. For the CDR3, the DNA is TGTGCCAGCGCAGTCGACAGAAACACTGAAGCTTTCTTT.

The sample holds a few counts of this clonotype. Mismatch with germline at one junction end may stem from a read error. V is TRBV28 and J is TRBJ2-7; D perhaps matches TRBD1 (5 bases). The germline gives CDR1 MDHEN, CDR2 SYDVKM. This CDR3 comprises 14 residues. Here the CDR3 reads CASSLQGTTYGQYF. DNA of the CDR3: TGTGCCAGCAGTTTACAGGGCACCACCTACGGGCAGTACTTC.

At least ten counts were recorded for this clonotype. The rearrangement joins TRBV24-1 to TRBJ2-2, with a tentative D call TRBD2 (6 bases). With 3 bases removed from V and 3 bases from J, the gap between germline ends came to 13 bases. The CDR3 is 16 amino acids. Germline-derived CDR1 and CDR2 are KGHDR and SFDVKD. CDR3 amino acids: CATSDPGEFDTGELFF. Here the CDR3 DNA reads TGTGCCACCAGTGATCCGGGGGAATTCGACACCGGGGAGCTGTTTTTT.

This clonotype has a single count. One end of the junction does not line up with germline, which may come from a read error. The V and J genes are TRBV11-2 and TRBJ2-3; D is undetermined. This CDR3 comprises 13 residues. The germline V gene encodes CDR1 SGHAT and CDR2 FQNNGV. The chain's CDR3 is CASRRDDTDTQYF. As DNA, the CDR3 is TGCGCCAGCAGGCGAGACGACACAGATACGCAGTATTTT.

Turning to this clonotype: A single base separates this from a much larger clone, so it may be a read error. The genes are TRBV20-1 and TRBJ1-2, with 9 bases identical to TRBD1. With 5 bases clipped from V and 8 bases from J, the junction kept 9 bases outside the gene matches. Looked up from germline, CDR1 is DFQATT and CDR2 is SNEGSKA (reference sequence). This CDR3 has 13 residues. Here the CDR3 DNA reads TGCAGTGCTTTTCCGGGACAGGGATGGGGCTACACCTTC. This codes for CSAFPGQGWGYTF.

This clonotype was seen repeatedly, ten times or more. V is TRBV28 and J is TRBJ2-3; no reliable D call. In germline, CDR1 is MDHEN, CDR2 SYDVKM. The CDR3 consists of 15 residues. Deletions cut 3 bases from V and 5 bases from J, with 15 bases between. CDR3 DNA: TGTGCCAGCAGTTTGCCGACTGGCTGGGGAGATACGCAGTATTTT. It codes for CASSLPTGWGDTQYF.

This clonotype was counted many times. The chain uses TRBV28 and TRBJ1-2, with D possibly TRBD1 on 6 matching bases. The CDR3 spans 18 residues. Germline loops: CDR1 MDHEN, CDR2 SYDVKM. V gave up 6 bases and J gave up 2 bases, with 25 bases separating them. This CDR3 is CASSPTRGGLTRNYGYTF. CDR3 sequence (DNA): TGTGCCAGCAGCCCTACGAGGGGGGGTTTAACGAGGAACTATGGCTACACCTTC.